This T cell receptor (beta chain) comes out of a study of technical replicates of blood from a few donors. V gave up 1 base and J gave up 5 bases, with 5 bases separating them. Germline lookup yields CDR1 SGHDN and CDR2 FVKESK. The CDR3 is made up of 12 amino acids. This table comes from immunoSEQ multiplex PCR, and its TCRdb copy is limited to in-frame clones, with some not included. The sample has 95,000 or so clones, approximately 95% seen once. The receptor was derived from a human donor in good health. The chain uses TRBV14 and TRBJ1-2; D gene unclear. The sample comprised T cells isolated from PBMCs. The CDR3 nucleotides are TGTGCCAGCAGCCAAGCACAGTATGGCTACACCTTC. Translation gives CASSQAQYGYTF.